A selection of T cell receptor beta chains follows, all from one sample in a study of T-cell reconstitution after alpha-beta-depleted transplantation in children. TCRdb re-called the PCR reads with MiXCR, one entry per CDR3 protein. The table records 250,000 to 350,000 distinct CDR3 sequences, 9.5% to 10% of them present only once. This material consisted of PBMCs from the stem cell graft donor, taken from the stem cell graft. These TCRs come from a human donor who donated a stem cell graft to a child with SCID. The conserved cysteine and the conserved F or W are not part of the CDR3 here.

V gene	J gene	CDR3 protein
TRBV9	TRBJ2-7	ASSPYGTVTYEQY
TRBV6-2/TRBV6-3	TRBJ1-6	ASSYLRAAYNSPLH
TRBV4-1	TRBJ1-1	ASSQGGRTEAF
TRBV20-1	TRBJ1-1	SADRRRGTEAF
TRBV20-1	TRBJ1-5	SASPGVNSNQPQH
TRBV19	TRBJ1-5	ASSIGTVSNQPQH
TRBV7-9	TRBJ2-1	ANSLPGLARYNEQF
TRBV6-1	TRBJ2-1	ASSETSESHNEQF
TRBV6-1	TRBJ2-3	ASTGTGRRSDTQY
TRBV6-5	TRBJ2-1	ASSSSGTGDFNEQF
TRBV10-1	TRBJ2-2	ASSSGPVGYTGELF
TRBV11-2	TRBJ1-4	ASMMGRVATNEKLF
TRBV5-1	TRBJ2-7	ASSDPRDASYEQY
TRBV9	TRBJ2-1	ASSGGERGGFNEQF
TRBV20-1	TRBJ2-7	SATGGSYEQY
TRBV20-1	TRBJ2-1	SARGGAGDYNEQF
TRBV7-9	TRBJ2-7	ASSTTGDASLYEQY
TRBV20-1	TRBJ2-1	SASFTGGNEQF
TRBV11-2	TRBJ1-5	ASSQDRGPNQPQH